The 9 T cell receptor beta chains below all came from one sample that was sequenced in a study of OX40 agonist ivuxolimab in advanced cancers. Data came from immunoSEQ multiplex PCR; TCRdb stores just in-frame clones and leaves some out. The sample has about 73,000 clones, about nine tenths seen once; the top ten hold around 0.51%. The sequences come from CD4+ or CD8+ T cells sorted from blood, collected in a trial of the OX40 agonist ivuxolimab. These receptors originate from an adult with an advanced solid tumor such as melanoma, head and neck, liver or kidney cancer.

V usage is TRBV6-1 and J usage is TRBJ1-1; 8 bases match TRBD1. CDR3 length: 15 amino acids. CDR1 and CDR2 from the germline V gene are MNHNS and SASEGT. Germline trimming cut 4 bases from V and 1 base from J; bases unmatched to any gene: 5. The CDR3 region is CASSARQGKNTEAFF. The CDR3 bases are TGTGCCAGCAGTGCGAGACAGGGGAAGAACACTGAAGCTTTCTTT.

The CDR3: CASSLEQGVVGLFF. CDR3 DNA sequence: TGTGCCAGCAGCTTGGAGCAAGGGGTAGTGGGGCTGTTTTTT. V usage is TRBV5-6 and J usage is TRBJ1-4, with D maybe TRBD1 (5 bases). The CDR3 runs to 14 residues. Germline assignment: CDR1 SGHDT and CDR2 YYEEEE. Trimming removed 0 bases from V and 14 bases from J, with 17 bases in between.

A single count supports this clone. The chain has TRBV2 and TRBJ2-1; a possible D gene is TRBD2 (7 bases). The CDR3 consists of 13 residues. Germline CDR1 reads SNHLY; CDR2 reads FYNNEI. The V end lost 8 bases, the J end lost 8 bases, and 16 bases lay between the germline ends. The CDR3 DNA is TGTGCCAGCCACAAAGGGGGGAGGGATGAGCAGTTCTTC. Residues: CASHKGGRDEQFF.

The V and J genes are TRBV27 and TRBJ2-4, with D maybe TRBD1 (5 bases). V gave up 3 bases and J gave up 7 bases, with 16 bases separating them. CDR3 size: 15 residues. Germline V gene data show CDR1 as MNHEY and CDR2 as SMNVEV (reference sequence). The CDR3 loop is CASSFYGQGRNIQYF. In nucleotides, the CDR3 is TGTGCCAGCAGTTTCTATGGGCAGGGAAGGAACATTCAGTACTTC.

The chain uses TRBV11-2 and TRBJ1-4; maybe TRBD1 (6 bases). The germline CDR1 and CDR2 sequences are SGHAT and FQNNGV. Trimming pared 7 bases from V and 15 bases from J, leaving 24 bases between. The CDR3 covers 14 residues. The CDR3 DNA reads as TGTGCCAGCAAGGGAATGGGGGGCCCTACAGGAATGTTTTTT. It encodes CASKGMGGPTGMFF.

The chain recombines TRBV10-2 with TRBJ2-3; TRBD2 matches at 11 bases. CDR1 and CDR2 (germline): WSHSY, SAAADI. The CDR3 is 17 amino acids. V dropped 4 bases and J dropped 0; count of bases not matched to a gene: 6. CDR3 loop: CASSGLAGGGSTDTQYF. The DNA for the CDR3 is TGCGCCAGCAGTGGGCTAGCGGGAGGAGGAAGCACAGATACGCAGTATTTT.

The chain is built from TRBV10-3 and TRBJ2-5; maybe TRBD2 (6 bases). CDR3 size: 16 residues. Trimming pared 2 bases from V and 1 base from J, leaving 14 bases between. Germline CDR1 reads ENHRY; CDR2 reads SYGVKD. The CDR3 DNA is TGTGCCATCAGTGAGACTCGCTTACTAGCCCAAGAGACCCAGTACTTC. It yields the protein CAISETRLLAQETQYF.

This clone was seen only once. The chain carries TRBV5-1 and TRBJ2-7; a possible D gene is TRBD2 (6 bases). This CDR3 is built from 13 residues. V dropped 0 bases and J dropped 4 bases, with 8 bases sitting between them. The germline CDR1 and CDR2 sequences are SGHRS and YFSETQ. The CDR3 nucleotides are TGCGCCAGCAGCTTGGTTGGGAGGTACGAGCAGTACTTC. It translates to CASSLVGRYEQYF.

This clone was counted a single time. The chain uses TRBV30 and TRBJ1-1, with a weak D call TRBD1 (5 bases). The CDR3 consists of 15 residues. Germline CDR1 and CDR2: GTSNPN and SVGIG (reference sequence). V lost 3 bases and J 1 base, leaving 15 bases between the germline ends. The CDR3: CAWSVSGLANTEAFF. The CDR3 DNA is TGTGCCTGGAGCGTCTCGGGACTAGCGAACACTGAAGCTTTCTTT. Together with reference TRBV30 and TRBJ1-1, the CDR3 gives the full variable domain: SQTIHQWPATLVQPVGSPLSLECTVEGTSNPNLYWYRQAAGRGLQLLFYSVGIGQISSEVPQNLSASRPQDRQFILSSKKLLLSDSGFYLCAWSVSGLANTEAFFGQGTRLTVV.